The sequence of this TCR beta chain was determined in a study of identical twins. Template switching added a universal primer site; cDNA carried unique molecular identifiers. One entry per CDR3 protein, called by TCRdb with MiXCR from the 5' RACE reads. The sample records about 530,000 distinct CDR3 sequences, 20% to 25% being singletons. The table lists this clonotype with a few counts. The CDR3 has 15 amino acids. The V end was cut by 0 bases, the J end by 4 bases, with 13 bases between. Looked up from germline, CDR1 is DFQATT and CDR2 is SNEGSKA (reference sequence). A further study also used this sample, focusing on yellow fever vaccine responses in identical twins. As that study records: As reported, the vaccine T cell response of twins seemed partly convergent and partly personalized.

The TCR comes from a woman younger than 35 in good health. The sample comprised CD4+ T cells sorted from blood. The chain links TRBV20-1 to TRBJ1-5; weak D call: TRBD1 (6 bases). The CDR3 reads CSAREGQGTNQPQHF. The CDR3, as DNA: TGCAGTGCTAGAGAGGGTCAGGGGACGAATCAGCCCCAGCATTTT.